This note documents a single T cell receptor (beta chain) sequence. Original handling: From reference gene primer amplification, estimates of nucleated cell counts were derived. TCRdb keeps only in-frame clones here, not all; method: immunoSEQ multiplex PCR. V and J calls and clone size are copied from that table; D and trimming were computed from the DNA. Of 60,000 to 90,000 clones in the sample, about 73% were seen once. The sample originates from a study of blood T cell repertoires in COVID-19. Across the study: Samples came from the United States, Italy and Spain, spanning acute and convalescent COVID-19. The cDNA or gDNA used as material had been derived from T cells, B-cell-depleted T cells, or PBMCs.

The CDR3 has 11 amino acids. Germline values: CDR1 SEHNR, CDR2 FQNEAQ (reference sequence). V lost 5 bases and J lost 7, with 6 bases in between. Sequences were obtained from peripheral blood. The gene calls are TRBV7-9 and TRBJ2-1; D remains unclear. The sequence was obtained from a man aged 55-75 years with acute or convalescent COVID-19. The CDR3 protein is CASSKTNEQFF. The DNA of the CDR3 is TGTGCCAGCAGCAAAACTAATGAGCAGTTCTTC.